This record concerns one T cell receptor beta chain sequence. Its matching antigen is unknown. The CDR3 is 16 amino acids. Trimming at V came to 5 bases and at J to 0 bases, leaving 9 bases not matched to a gene. The germline CDR1 and CDR2 sequences are SEHNR and FQNEAQ (reference sequence). The sample originates from a study of blood T cells in healthy people across ages. A sample-barcoded 5' primer and a J-beta primer mix were used in a second PCR of roughly 7 to 11 cycles. A 12-random-nucleotide template-switch adaptor tagged each cDNA molecule. In TCRdb, the 5' RACE reads were re-called with MiXCR into one record per CDR3 protein. The repertoire holds about 640,000 distinct CDR3 sequences, with around 41% as singletons. Study-level findings and limits: TCR beta diversity, measured per million T cells, fell in a roughly linear way with age. The unsorted PBMCs prevented any conclusive comparison of naive versus antigen-experienced cells.

This TCR came from a man older than 75 in good health. The chain couples TRBV7-9 to TRBJ1-2, with 7 bases matching TRBD1. Specimen: blood. CDR3 protein: CASSAQGQLANYGYTF. The CDR3 DNA reads TGTGCCAGCAGCGCCCAGGGACAGTTAGCTAACTATGGCTACACCTTC. The variable domain in full, with the rest retrieved from reference TRBV7-9 and TRBJ1-2, is DTGVSQNPRHKITKRGQNVTFRCDPISEHNRLYWYRQTLGQGPEFLTYFQNEAQLEKSRLLSDRFSAERPKGSFSTLEIQRTEQGDSAMYLCASSAQGQLANYGYTFGSGTRLTVV.